Listed below are T cell receptor beta chains from one sample, sequenced in a study of blood T cells in healthy people across ages. TCRdb independently ran MiXCR on the 5' RACE reads; one entry per CDR3 protein. The sample lists approximately 580,000 distinct CDR3 sequences; more than 20% were seen once. Another study also made use of these data, one on T cells of mothers and their children.

Sequenced material: blood. These receptors came from a boy aged 10-17 years in good health. CDR3s include the opening cysteine and the closing phenylalanine or tryptophan. The D gene is left open where the match is weak. Clone sizes are given selectively: once, few, many, or a class where the clone is expanded.

-	few	TRBJ1-4	TRBV6-6	TGTGCCAGCAGCCCCGGGAGTCGTGCTAATGAAAAACTGTTTTTT	CASSPGSRANEKLFF
TRBD2	-	TRBJ2-1	TRBV24-1	TGTGCCACCGCGACTAGCGGGAACTACAATGAGCAGTTCTTC	CATATSGNYNEQFF
-	-	TRBJ1-5	TRBV20-1	TGCAGTGCCCCCATCACGGGTGTTCCCAATCAGCCCCAGCATTTT	CSAPITGVPNQPQHF
TRBD1	once	TRBJ2-1	TRBV4-3	TGCGCCAGCAGCCAAGCCGGGACAGGGGACTACAATGAGCAGTTCTTC	CASSQAGTGDYNEQFF
TRBD2	-	TRBJ2-2	TRBV20-1	TGCAGTGCACCCCTAGCGGGAGCCAACACCGGGGAGCTGTTTTTT	CSAPLAGANTGELFF
-	few	TRBJ2-1	TRBV7-3	TGTGCCAGCAGCTTAGGGGCTGAGAGCTCCTACAATGAGCAGTTCTTC	CASSLGAESSYNEQFF
-	-	TRBJ2-5	TRBV7-8	TGTGCCAGCAGCCAAGACCAGATGAGCCAGTACTTC	CASSQDQMSQYF
-	-	TRBJ2-3	TRBV27	TGTGCCAGCAGAGAAGGGCTGGATACGCAGTATTTT	CASREGLDTQYF
-	-	TRBJ2-3	TRBV6-5	TGTGCCAGCAGTCGGGGGCCAGCTTTAGATACGCAGTATTTT	CASSRGPALDTQYF
-	-	TRBJ2-1	TRBV6-2/TRBV6-3	TGTGCCAGCAGTTACGGCTGGGGACCCACCCTAGGGAATGAGCAGTTCTTC	CASSYGWGPTLGNEQFF
TRBD1	-	TRBJ2-1	TRBV18	TGTGCCAGCGACGACAGGGGCCTCCGGAACAATGAGCAGTTCTTC	CASDDRGLRNNEQFF
TRBD1	-	TRBJ2-7	TRBV12-3/TRBV12-4	TGTGCCAGCAGCGGACAGGGTATGGGTTCCTACGAGCAGTACTTC	CASSGQGMGSYEQYF
TRBD2	few	TRBJ2-1	TRBV7-2	TGTGCCAGCAGCTTAGCGTTGGGGGAGGGCTCCTACAATGAGCAGTTCTTC	CASSLALGEGSYNEQFF
-	-	TRBJ2-5	TRBV25-1	TGTGCCAGCAGTGAATTAGGAGGGGAAGAGACCCAGTACTTC	CASSELGGEETQYF